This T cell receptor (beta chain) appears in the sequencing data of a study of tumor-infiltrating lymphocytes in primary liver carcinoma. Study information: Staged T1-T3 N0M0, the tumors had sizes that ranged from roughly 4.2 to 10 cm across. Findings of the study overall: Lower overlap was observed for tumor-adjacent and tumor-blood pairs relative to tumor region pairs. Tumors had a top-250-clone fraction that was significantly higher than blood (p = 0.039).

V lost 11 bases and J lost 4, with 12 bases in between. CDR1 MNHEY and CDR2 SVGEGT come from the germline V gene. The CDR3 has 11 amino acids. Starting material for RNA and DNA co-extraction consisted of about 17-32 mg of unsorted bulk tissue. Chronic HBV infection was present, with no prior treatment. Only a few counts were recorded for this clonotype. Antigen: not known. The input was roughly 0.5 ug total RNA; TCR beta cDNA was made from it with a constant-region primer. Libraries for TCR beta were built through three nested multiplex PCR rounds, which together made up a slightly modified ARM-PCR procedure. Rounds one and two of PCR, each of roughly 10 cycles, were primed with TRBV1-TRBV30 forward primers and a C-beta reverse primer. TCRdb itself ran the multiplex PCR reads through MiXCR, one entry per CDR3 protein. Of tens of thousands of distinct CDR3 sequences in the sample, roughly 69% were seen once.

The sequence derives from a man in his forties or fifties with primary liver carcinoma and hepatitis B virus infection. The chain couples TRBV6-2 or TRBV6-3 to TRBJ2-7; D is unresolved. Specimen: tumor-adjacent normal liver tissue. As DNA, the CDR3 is TGTGCCCTCAGCGCCGGTTACGAGCAGTACTTC. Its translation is CALSAGYEQYF.